This T cell receptor beta chain came from a study of shared clonotypes between healthy human individuals. An approximately 210 ng quantity of DNA, 30,000 to 35,000 T cell genomes, went into the sorted-subset replicate PCRs. Some clones are missing from TCRdb's copy, which holds only in-frame ones; the method was immunoSEQ multiplex PCR. The table lists about 230,000 clones, 50% to 80% of them singletons, with approximately 10% in the top ten. Trimming removed 5 bases at V and 4 bases at J, with 14 bases between. The germline CDR1 and CDR2 sequences are MDHEN and SYDVKM. The CDR3 length is 14 residues.

Material for sequencing was memory CD4+ T cells sorted from blood. The subset was: CD45RA-negative fraction. This clonotype originated in a man aged 30-40 years in good health. The chain carries TRBV28 and TRBJ1-1; D gene unclear. The CDR3 protein is CASSLTGGPTEAFF. The CDR3 DNA reads TGTGCCAGCAGTCTCACGGGCGGGCCCACTGAAGCTTTCTTT.